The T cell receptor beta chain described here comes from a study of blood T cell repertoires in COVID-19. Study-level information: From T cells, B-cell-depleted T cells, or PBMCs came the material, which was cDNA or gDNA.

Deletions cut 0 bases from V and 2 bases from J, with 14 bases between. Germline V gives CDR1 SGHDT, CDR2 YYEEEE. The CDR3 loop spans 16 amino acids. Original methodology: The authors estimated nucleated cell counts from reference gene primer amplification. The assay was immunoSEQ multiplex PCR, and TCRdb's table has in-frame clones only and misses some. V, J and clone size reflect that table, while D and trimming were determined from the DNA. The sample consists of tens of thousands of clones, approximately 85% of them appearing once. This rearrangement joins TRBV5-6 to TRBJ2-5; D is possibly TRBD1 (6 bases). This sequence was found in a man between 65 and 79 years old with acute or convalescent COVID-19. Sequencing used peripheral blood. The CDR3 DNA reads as TGTGCCAGCAGCTTGGCGTGGGGAAGGGGGCAAGAGACCCAGTACTTC. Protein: CASSLAWGRGQETQYF.